These 21 T cell receptor beta chains originate from one sample sequenced in a study of sequential checkpoint blockade in melanoma. Sequencing was performed with immunoSEQ multiplex PCR; in TCRdb, only in-frame clones are kept and a portion is missing. The sample has 2,000 to 3,000 clones, 33% seen once; the top ten hold 10% to 15%. This sample's treatment: randomized to nivolumab then ipilimumab (arm A) or the reverse (arm B). The sample here was tumor tissue (inferred from file names), taken from a patient given nivolumab and ipilimumab in sequence. These receptors came from a human donor with melanoma.

This clone was observed a few times. The CDR3 nucleotides read TGTGCCAGCAGTGAAGCCGGGACAGGGGTCGGCTATGGCTACACCTTC. Amino acid sequence: CASSEAGTGVGYGYTF. The chain has TRBV6-1 and TRBJ1-2, with 10 bases lining up with TRBD1. The length of the CDR3 is 16 residues. The germline CDR1 and CDR2 sequences are MNHNS and SASEGT. Trimming cost V 0 bases and J 4 bases; bases outside gene matches: 5.

This clone came up a few times. The genes are TRBV11-3 and TRBJ2-1, with 11 bases fitting TRBD1. The CDR3 runs to 15 residues. Germline V lookup: CDR1 SGHNT, CDR2 YENEEA. The V gene end was trimmed by 6 bases and the J gene end by 4 bases; junction bases not matched to a gene: 5. The CDR3 here is CASRHRDRGYNEQFF. The CDR3 bases are TGTGCCAGCAGACACCGGGACAGGGGGTACAATGAGCAGTTCTTC.

V gene TRBV6-8 combines with J gene TRBJ2-2, with TRBD2 matching over 7 bases. This CDR3 spans 15 amino acids. Germline V gene lookup returns CDR1 MNHGY and CDR2 SAAAGT. Trimming took 5 bases from V and 7 from J; bases not matched to a gene: 10. CDR3 sequence reads: CASSARGDFYGELFF. CDR3 bases: TGTGCCAGCAGTGCCCGGGGGGACTTTTACGGGGAGCTGTTTTTT.

Only a few counts were recorded for this clone. The rearrangement links TRBV10-2 to TRBJ2-7; D may correspond to TRBD1 or TRBD2 (6 bases each). The V gene lost 3 bases and the J gene lost 2 bases, with 8 bases spanning the gap. This CDR3 has 13 residues. Germline V CDR1 and CDR2: WSHSY, SAAADI. In DNA form, the CDR3 reads TGCGCCAGCAGTGACGGGGGCCCCTACGAGCAGTACTTC. It specifies CASSDGGPYEQYF.

By frequency in the sample, this clone is large. V usage is TRBV6-8 and J usage is TRBJ2-7; D perhaps matches TRBD2 (6 bases). Between the trimmed V and J ends, which lost 2 bases and 2 bases, there was a span of 13 bases. Germline CDR1 MNHGY, CDR2 SAAAGT. There are 15 residues in the CDR3. The CDR3 spells CASSYRRERPYEQYF. The CDR3 DNA sequence: TGTGCCAGCAGTTACCGGAGGGAAAGACCCTACGAGCAGTACTTC.

This clone was counted once. The J gene is TRBJ1-2, the V gene TRBV19, with D uncertain. The V gene's germline CDR1 is LNHDA and CDR2 SQIVND (reference sequence). The CDR3 runs 15 residues. V was clipped by 3 bases and J by 3 bases, with 14 bases between them. CDR3 nucleotides: TGTGCCAGTAGTATCCGTCCGGGGAGAGACTATGGCTACACCTTC. Amino acid sequence: CASSIRPGRDYGYTF. Complete variable domain (other parts from reference TRBV19 and TRBJ1-2): DGGITQSPKYLFRKEGQNVTLSCEQNLNHDAMYWYRQDPGQGLRLIYYSQIVNDFQKGDIAEGYSVSREKKESFPLTVTSAQKNPTAFYLCASSIRPGRDYGYTFGSGTRLTVV.

The chain carries TRBV10-3 and TRBJ1-4, with D unclear. This CDR3 region has 14 residues. Trimming took 10 bases from V and 2 from J, leaving 14 bases between them. From germline, CDR1 is ENHRY and CDR2 SYGVKD. The CDR3 DNA reads as TGTGCCACGTCCGCGGTTCCGACTAATGAAAAACTGTTTTTT. It specifies CATSAVPTNEKLFF.

The rearrangement joins TRBV18 to TRBJ2-5; 10 bases are a match to TRBD1. This CDR3 has 15 amino acids. Per germline, CDR1 KGHSH and CDR2 LQKENI. V dropped 2 bases and J dropped 4; count of bases not matched to a gene: 4. CDR3 sequence (DNA): TGTGCCAGCTCACCATGGGGACAGGGGCGAGAGACCCAGTACTTC. It translates to CASSPWGQGRETQYF.

The rearrangement joins TRBV5-1 to TRBJ2-1; D may be TRBD1 or TRBD2 (5 bases each). CDR3 length: 16 amino acids. The V and J ends lost 0 bases and 8 bases respectively, with 18 bases between them. Germline CDR1 and CDR2: SGHRS and YFSETQ. CDR3 sequence reads: CASSLELRLRGHEQFF. The CDR3, as DNA: TGCGCCAGCAGCTTGGAGTTGCGGCTGAGGGGCCATGAGCAGTTCTTC.

This clone rates as medium-sized. The rearrangement joins TRBV10-3 to TRBJ2-7; D remains ambiguous. CDR3 length: 14 residues. V was pared by 3 bases and J by 9 bases, with 18 bases between. The germline V gene has CDR1 ENHRY and CDR2 SYGVKD. This CDR3 is CAISESETPLGQYF. Here the CDR3 DNA reads TGTGCCATCAGTGAATCCGAGACCCCCTTGGGGCAGTACTTC.

The V call is TRBV11-3, the J call TRBJ2-1; TRBD1 aligns across 8 bases. J lost 12 bases, V lost 4 bases, and 17 bases had no gene match. Germline V gene sequence: CDR1 SGHNT, CDR2 YENEEA. The CDR3 covers 16 residues. This chain's CDR3 is CASSSRTGPSFIGQFF. Written as DNA, the CDR3 is TGTGCCAGCAGCTCTCGGACAGGGCCTTCGTTTATAGGGCAGTTCTTC.

In its sample, this clone ranks as large. The chain uses TRBV4-1 and TRBJ1-4; D is uncertain. The germline V and J ends were trimmed by 0 bases and 4 bases, with 6 bases remaining between them. CDR3 length: 14 amino acids. Germline CDR1 reads MGHRA; CDR2 reads YSYEKL. CDR3 sequence: CASSQEVRNEKLFF. The CDR3 DNA reads TGCGCCAGCAGCCAAGAAGTACGTAATGAAAAACTGTTTTTT.

The CDR3 spells CASSFSWRGGTDTQYF. The CDR3 nucleotides are TGTGCCAGCAGTTTTTCGTGGCGGGGGGGTACAGATACGCAGTATTTT. V usage is TRBV28 and J usage is TRBJ2-3, with 9 positions matching TRBD2. This CDR3 has 16 amino acids. The germline gives CDR1 MDHEN, CDR2 SYDVKM. V dropped 3 bases and J dropped 3; count of bases not matched to a gene: 7.

This clone rates as medium-sized. The rearrangement links TRBV11-3 to TRBJ1-3; D unresolved. The CDR3 contains 16 residues. Germline loops: CDR1 SGHNT, CDR2 YENEEA. V was cut by 6 bases and J by 0 bases, with 15 bases left in between. The CDR3 bases are TGTGCCAGCAGTCGTAGGCGGGGTAGCTCTGGAAACACCATATATTTT. It encodes CASSRRRGSSGNTIYF.

This clone has only a few counts. At one end the junction does not follow the germline gene, possibly because of a read error. This sequence joins TRBV28 and TRBJ1-2; D remains ambiguous. Germline V gene data show CDR1 as MDHEN and CDR2 as SYDVKM. The CDR3 contains 12 residues. CDR3 region: CASSSGSGVSRF. The CDR3 nucleotides read TGTGCCAGCAGTTCGGGTAGCGGGGTATCCCGCTTC.

Sample share makes this clone medium-sized. The chain links TRBV7-1 to TRBJ2-7, with TRBD1 as a possible D gene (5 bases). TRBV7-1 has ORF status, its function being uncertain. Deletions cut 5 bases from V and 3 bases from J, with 14 bases between. CDR3 length: 14 amino acids. The CDR3, as DNA: TGTGCCAGCAGCCTCCTGGGGCAGAGCTACGAGCAGTACTTC. Its translation is CASSLLGQSYEQYF.

The V gene is TRBV5-1, the J gene TRBJ2-7; the match to TRBD1 covers 10 bases. This CDR3 has 15 residues. J lost 2 bases, V lost 0 bases, and 2 bases had no gene match. Per germline, CDR1 SGHRS and CDR2 YFSETQ. CDR3 amino acids: CASSLAGTGAYEQYF. In DNA, the CDR3 is TGCGCCAGCAGCTTGGCCGGGACAGGGGCCTACGAGCAGTACTTC.

The chain has TRBV9 and TRBJ1-4; TRBD1 is a possible D gene (5 bases). Germline lookup yields CDR1 SGDLS and CDR2 YYNGEE. This CDR3 comprises 14 residues. The V end lost 5 bases, the J end lost 2 bases, and 10 bases lay between the germline ends. The CDR3 coding sequence is TGTGCCAGCAGGATTGGGGGGACTAATGAAAAACTGTTTTTT. It codes for CASRIGGTNEKLFF. Drawing the rest from reference TRBV9 and TRBJ1-4, the complete variable domain is DSGVTQTPKHLITATGQRVTLRCSPRSGDLSVYWYQQSLDQGLQFLIQYYNGEERAKGNILERFSAQQFPDLHSELNLSSLELGDSALYFCASRIGGTNEKLFFGSGTQLSVL.

To note about this clone: This read has no data for the first 1 residue of the CDR3. Other DNA variants within this sample encode the same CDR3. The chain carries TRBV18 and TRBJ2-7; whether TRBD1, the table's D call, matches the DNA was not checked. The CDR3 is made up of 15 amino acids, end residues included. The CDR3 was read in part: 42 bases, with the frame set at base 1. Germline lookup yields CDR1 KGHSH and CDR2 LQKENI. The sequenced CDR3 bases are GCCAGCTCACCAGGTCCACAGGGAGCCTACGAGCAGTACTTC. This encodes ASSPGPQGAYEQYF. The whole CDR3 reads CASSPGPQGAYEQYF.

This chain links TRBV11-3 with TRBJ1-1, with D hard to call. V lost 5 bases and J 1 base, leaving 11 bases between the germline ends. The CDR3 contains 14 residues. Germline V lookup: CDR1 SGHNT, CDR2 YENEEA. The CDR3 region has the DNA TGTGCCAGCAGCCCGATAGGCCGGAACACTGAAGCTTTCTTT. Its protein product is CASSPIGRNTEAFF. The full variable domain, completed using reference TRBV11-3 and TRBJ1-1, is EAGVVQSPRYKIIEKKQPVAFWCNPISGHNTLYWYLQNLGQGPELLIRYENEEAVDDSQLPKDRFSAERLKGVDSTLKIQPAELGDSAVYLCASSPIGRNTEAFFGQGTRLTVV.

The DNA for the CDR3 is TGTGCCAGCAGTATCGGGCCCCCTTGGGGCTACACCTTC. Translation: CASSIGPPWGYTF. V gene TRBV28 combines with J gene TRBJ1-2; D gene uncertain. Germline V gives CDR1 MDHEN, CDR2 SYDVKM. Trimming left V 5 bases short and J 8 bases short, with 15 bases between. The CDR3 consists of 13 residues.